Below, 21 T cell receptor beta chains from the same sample are listed, as sequenced in a study of spatial heterogeneity in lung cancer. Time point described: sample taken at primary tumor resection. TCRdb recomputed calls from the 5' RACE reads with MiXCR, one row per CDR3 protein. Among roughly 25,000 distinct CDR3 sequences listed, approximately 4.8% were seen once. The specimen was PBMCs, collected at surgery. The receptors were sampled from a male donor with early-stage non-small cell lung cancer.

The chain uses TRBV3-1 and TRBJ1-2; unclear D gene. The germline gives CDR1 LGHDT, CDR2 YNNKEL (reference sequence). Trimming took 2 bases from V and 2 from J, leaving 6 bases between them. The length of the CDR3 is 13 residues. The CDR3 loop reads CASSQSGNYGYTF. CDR3 nucleotide sequence: TGTGCCAGCAGCCAATCGGGGAACTATGGCTACACCTTC.

In this sample, this clonotype turned up once. The genes are TRBV9 and TRBJ2-7; D is possibly TRBD2 (6 bases). This CDR3 has 14 residues. V was clipped by 0 bases and J by 2 bases, with 9 bases between them. Germline CDR1 reads SGDLS; CDR2 reads YYNGEE. The CDR3: CASSVEGGTYEQYF. CDR3 DNA: TGTGCCAGCAGCGTAGAGGGCGGGACCTACGAGCAGTACTTC.

This clonotype was detected ten times or more. The rearrangement links TRBV28 to TRBJ2-1; D gene ambiguous. The CDR3 has 14 residues. Germline loops: CDR1 MDHEN, CDR2 SYDVKM. Trimming took off 5 bases at V and 3 bases at J, with 11 bases between the two ends. The CDR3 region is CASSLDIVYNEQFF. The CDR3 DNA follows: TGTGCCAGCAGTCTAGACATCGTCTACAATGAGCAGTTCTTC.

This clonotype was seen ten or more times. This sequence joins TRBV5-1 and TRBJ2-3, with 8 bases aligning to TRBD2. V was clipped by 4 bases and J by 6 bases; unmatched bases: 4. Germline V lookup: CDR1 SGHRS, CDR2 YFSETQ. The CDR3 totals 13 residues. The CDR3 bases are TGCGCCAGCAGCCCGGAGCGGGGGGATACGCAGTATTTT. Translated, it gives CASSPERGDTQYF.

The sample holds many counts of this clonotype. The chain couples TRBV9 to TRBJ2-2; D unresolved. The V and J ends lost 2 bases and 4 bases respectively, with 6 bases between them. The CDR3 runs 13 residues. CDR1 and CDR2 (germline): SGDLS, YYNGEE. The CDR3 reads CASSVVGTGELFF. CDR3 sequence (DNA): TGTGCCAGCAGCGTCGTGGGCACCGGGGAGCTGTTTTTT.

This clonotype was seen ten or more times. The chain links TRBV27 to TRBJ2-5; 7 bases match TRBD1. From germline, CDR1 is MNHEY and CDR2 SMNVEV (reference sequence). The CDR3 runs to 15 residues. The junction had 7 bases not matched to a gene; V was cut back by 4 bases and J by 2 bases. The chain's CDR3 is CASSSNRGIQETQYF. CDR3 DNA: TGTGCCAGCAGTTCCAACAGGGGCATACAAGAGACCCAGTACTTC.

This clonotype was counted at least ten times. CDR3 protein: CSVVRLAGLSSYEQYF. CDR3 coding DNA: TGCAGCGTTGTACGCCTAGCGGGGTTGAGCTCCTACGAGCAGTACTTC. V gene TRBV29-1 combines with J gene TRBJ2-7, with 9 bases that match TRBD2. V trimming: 4 bases; J trimming: 0 bases; junction bases outside the gene matches: 10. Germline CDR1 is SQVTM and CDR2 is ANQGSEA. This CDR3 is built from 16 residues.

This clonotype was picked up many times. The CDR3 loop reads CASSERESNSPLHF. Written as DNA, the CDR3 is TGTGCCAGCAGCGAGAGGGAGTCTAATTCACCCCTCCACTTT. The rearrangement uses TRBV4-2 and TRBJ1-6; D unclear. From germline, CDR1 is LGHNA and CDR2 YNFKEQ. The CDR3 has 14 amino acids. V was cut by 5 bases and J by 6 bases, with 11 bases left in between.

This clonotype was observed many times. The rearrangement links TRBV20-1 to TRBJ1-1; D unclear. V lost 1 base, J lost 1 base, and 16 bases lay in between. The CDR3 has 16 residues. Germline V gene lookup returns CDR1 DFQATT and CDR2 SNEGSKA (reference sequence). CDR3 DNA: TGCAGTGCTAGAGCCCAGAGGGCAGGATCGAACACTGAAGCTTTCTTT. The encoded protein is CSARAQRAGSNTEAFF.

This clonotype occurred many times. The CDR3 protein is CASSLGSVRPQHF. In nucleotides, the CDR3 is TGTGCCAGCAGTTTGGGCAGCGTAAGGCCCCAGCATTTT. This sequence joins TRBV12-3 or TRBV12-4 and TRBJ1-5; the D is unclear. Trimming removed 3 bases from V and 9 bases from J, with 12 bases in between. The CDR3 runs to 13 residues.

This clonotype has at least ten counts. CDR3 DNA sequence: TGTGCCAGCAGTTCGCCCACAAGACTAGCGGGAGGCGAGCAGTACTTC. Amino acid sequence: CASSSPTRLAGGEQYF. V usage is TRBV27 and J usage is TRBJ2-7, with 13 bases aligning to TRBD2. V shed 4 bases, J shed 6 bases, and the junction held 9 bases outside the gene matches. In germline, CDR1 is MNHEY, CDR2 SMNVEV (reference sequence). This CDR3 spans 16 amino acids.

This clonotype was seen ten or more times. The rearrangement uses TRBV12-3 or TRBV12-4 and TRBJ2-7; D perhaps matches TRBD2 (5 bases). V lost 6 bases and J lost 1, with 16 bases in between. The CDR3 has 15 amino acids. The chain's CDR3 is CASSLAPGLSYEQYF. Here the CDR3 DNA reads TGTGCCAGCAGCCTGGCCCCCGGACTTTCCTACGAGCAGTACTTC.

Many counts were recorded for this clonotype. V and J are TRBV30 and TRBJ2-1, with 12 bases aligning to TRBD2. Germline lookup yields CDR1 GTSNPN and CDR2 SVGIG (reference sequence). V dropped 5 bases and J dropped 4; count of bases not matched to a gene: 0. The CDR3 is 13 residues long. Here the CDR3 DNA reads TGTGCCTGGGGACTAGCGGGATACAATGAGCAGTTCTTC. This sequence encodes CAWGLAGYNEQFF.

This clonotype was observed at least ten times. The chain links TRBV6-6 to TRBJ2-5, with D unresolved. V lost 1 base and J lost 0, with 9 bases in between. CDR3 length: 15 residues. Germline CDR1 reads MNHNY; CDR2 reads SVGAGI (reference sequence). DNA for the CDR3: TGTGCCAGCAGTTACTTGGGCAGGAACCAAGAGACCCAGTACTTC. Protein: CASSYLGRNQETQYF.

By sample share, this clonotype is medium-sized. This rearrangement joins TRBV12-3 or TRBV12-4 to TRBJ2-1; D perhaps matches TRBD2 (5 bases). The CDR3 spans 13 residues. V lost 10 bases to trimming and J lost 3 bases, with 13 bases between them. The DNA of the CDR3 is TGTGCCACCACCCGGGATATCTACAATGAGCAGTTCTTC. Its translation: CATTRDIYNEQFF.

In its sample, this clonotype was seen many times. The chain employs TRBV13 and TRBJ1-2, with unresolved D. Between the trimmed V and J ends, which lost 5 bases and 3 bases, there was a span of 13 bases. CDR1 is PRHDT, CDR2 FYEKMQ, per germline (reference sequence). This CDR3 contains 14 residues. CDR3 protein: CASSTRHIYYGYTF. In DNA form, the CDR3 reads TGTGCCAGCAGCACTCGACACATTTACTATGGCTACACCTTC.

The V call is TRBV20-1, the J call TRBJ2-1; 10 bases match TRBD2. This CDR3 is built from 18 residues. Losses at the gene ends were 0 bases for V and 9 bases for J; bases not matched to a gene: 17. The germline V gene encodes CDR1 DFQATT and CDR2 SNEGSKA (reference sequence). CDR3 nucleotide sequence: TGCAGTGCTAGAGATACCGGGCAGCGGGGGGGTTTAATCGGTGAGCAGTTCTTC. Residues: CSARDTGQRGGLIGEQFF.

This clonotype occurred many times. This rearrangement joins TRBV6-2 or TRBV6-3 to TRBJ1-2; a possible D gene is TRBD1 (5 bases). Germline CDR1 and CDR2: MNHEY and SVGEGT. V lost 6 bases and J 2 bases, leaving 10 bases between the germline ends. This CDR3 has 13 residues. This CDR3 is CASSYRDNYGYTF. The CDR3 DNA sequence: TGTGCCAGCAGCTACCGGGACAACTATGGCTACACCTTC.

The chain has TRBV28 and TRBJ2-5, with D perhaps matching TRBD2 (7 bases). Germline lookup yields CDR1 MDHEN and CDR2 SYDVKM. Trimming took off 3 bases at V and 1 base at J, with 15 bases between the two ends. This CDR3 is built from 16 residues. As DNA, the CDR3 is TGTGCCAGCAGTTTGGGGGCTGGGGGGGGCCAAGAGACCCAGTACTTC. Protein sequence: CASSLGAGGGQETQYF.

This clonotype qualifies as medium-sized. V is TRBV28 and J is TRBJ2-1; 7 bases align to TRBD2. The CDR3 has 17 amino acids. The ends lost 0 bases at V and 0 bases at J; junction bases unmatched: 5. The germline V gene has CDR1 MDHEN and CDR2 SYDVKM. The CDR3 sequence: CASSLWTAGDSYNEQFF. CDR3 DNA sequence: TGTGCCAGCAGTTTATGGACCGCGGGAGACTCCTACAATGAGCAGTTCTTC.

This clonotype was seen ten or more times. The gene calls are TRBV12-3 or TRBV12-4 and TRBJ2-1, with D uncertain. This CDR3 is built from 13 residues. With 2 bases removed from V and 10 bases from J, the gap between germline ends came to 12 bases. This CDR3 is CASSLSVHPEQFF. In DNA, the CDR3 is TGTGCCAGCAGTTTAAGTGTGCACCCCGAGCAGTTCTTC.